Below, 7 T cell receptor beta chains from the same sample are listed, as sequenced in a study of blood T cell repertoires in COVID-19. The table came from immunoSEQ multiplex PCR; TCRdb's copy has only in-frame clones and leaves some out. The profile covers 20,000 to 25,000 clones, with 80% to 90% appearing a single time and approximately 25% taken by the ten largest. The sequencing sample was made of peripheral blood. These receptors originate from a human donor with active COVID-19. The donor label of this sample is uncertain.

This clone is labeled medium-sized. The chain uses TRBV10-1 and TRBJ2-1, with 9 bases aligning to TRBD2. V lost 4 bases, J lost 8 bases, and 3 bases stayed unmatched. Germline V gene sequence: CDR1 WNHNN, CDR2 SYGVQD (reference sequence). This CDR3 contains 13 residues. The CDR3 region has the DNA TGCGCCAGCAGTGCTAGCGGGGTATATGAGCAGTTCTTC. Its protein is CASSASGVYEQFF.

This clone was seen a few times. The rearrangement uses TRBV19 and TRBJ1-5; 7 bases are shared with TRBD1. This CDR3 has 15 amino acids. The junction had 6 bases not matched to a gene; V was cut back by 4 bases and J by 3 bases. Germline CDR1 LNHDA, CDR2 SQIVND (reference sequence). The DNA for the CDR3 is TGTGCCAGTAGTACGACAGGGCGTACCAATCAGCCCCAGCATTTT. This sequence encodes CASSTTGRTNQPQHF. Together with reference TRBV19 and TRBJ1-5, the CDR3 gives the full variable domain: DGGITQSPKYLFRKEGQNVTLSCEQNLNHDAMYWYRQDPGQGLRLIYYSQIVNDFQKGDIAEGYSVSREKKESFPLTVTSAQKNPTAFYLCASSTTGRTNQPQHFGDGTRLSIL.

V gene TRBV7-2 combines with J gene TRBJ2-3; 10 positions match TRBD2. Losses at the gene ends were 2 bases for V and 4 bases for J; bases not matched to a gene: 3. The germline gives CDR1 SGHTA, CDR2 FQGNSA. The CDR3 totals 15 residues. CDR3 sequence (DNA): TGTGCCAGCAGCTTAATGAGCGGGAGGGCAGATACGCAGTATTTT. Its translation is CASSLMSGRADTQYF. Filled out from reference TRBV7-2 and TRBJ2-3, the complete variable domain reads GAGVSQSPSNKVTEKGKDVELRCDPISGHTALYWYRQSLGQGLEFLIYFQGNSAPDKSGLPSDRFSAERTGGSVSTLTIQRTQQEDSAVYLCASSLMSGRADTQYFGPGTRLTVL.

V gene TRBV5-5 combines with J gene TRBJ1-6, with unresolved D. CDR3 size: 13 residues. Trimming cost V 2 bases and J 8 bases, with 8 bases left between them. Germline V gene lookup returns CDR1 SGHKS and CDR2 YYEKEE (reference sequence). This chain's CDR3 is CASSLDSDSPLHF. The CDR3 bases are TGTGCCAGCAGCTTAGACTCCGATTCACCCCTCCACTTT.

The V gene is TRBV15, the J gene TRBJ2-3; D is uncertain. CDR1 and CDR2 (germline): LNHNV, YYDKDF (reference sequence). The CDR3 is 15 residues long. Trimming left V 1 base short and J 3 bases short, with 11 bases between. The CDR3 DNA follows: TGTGCCACCAGCAGAGGCGAGCGTGTTACAGATACGCAGTATTTT. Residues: CATSRGERVTDTQYF. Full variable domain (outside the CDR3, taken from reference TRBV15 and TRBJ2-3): DAMVIQNPRYQVTQFGKPVTLSCSQTLNHNVMYWYQQKSSQAPKLLFHYYDKDFNNEADTPDNFQSRRPNTSFCFLDIRSPGLGDTAMYLCATSRGERVTDTQYFGPGTRLTVL.

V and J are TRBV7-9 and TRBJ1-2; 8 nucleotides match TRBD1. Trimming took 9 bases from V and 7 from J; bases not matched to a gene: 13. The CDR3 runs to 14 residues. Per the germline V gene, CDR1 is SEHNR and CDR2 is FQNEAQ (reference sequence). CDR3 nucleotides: TGTGCCAGTACTCTCGGGACAGGCCGGGTTGGCTACACCTTC. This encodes CASTLGTGRVGYTF.

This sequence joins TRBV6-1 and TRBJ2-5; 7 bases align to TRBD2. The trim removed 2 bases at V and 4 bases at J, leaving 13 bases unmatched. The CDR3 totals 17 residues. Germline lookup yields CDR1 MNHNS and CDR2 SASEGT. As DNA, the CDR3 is TGTGCCAGCAGTGAAATGGGTGGGGGGGTCAGAGGAGAGACCCAGTACTTC. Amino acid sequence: CASSEMGGGVRGETQYF.